This T cell receptor beta chain derives from a study of blood T cell repertoires in COVID-19. Methods used by the authors: Reference gene primer amplification gave estimated nucleated cell counts. Repertoires were generated with immunoSEQ multiplex PCR, while TCRdb's copy carries only in-frame clones and drops some. V, J and clone size are taken as reported in that table, and D and trimming were inferred from the DNA itself. This table holds around 330,000 clones, more than 90% found once. Participant ages covered about 18 to 89 years across some 25 US areas. Each recovered donor of Cohort 3 presented with two negative PCRs, clearance, or symptom resolution. Germline CDR1 is SGHNT and CDR2 is YENEEA. There are 18 residues in the CDR3. Germline trimming cut 1 base from V and 2 bases from J; bases unmatched to any gene: 11.

The receptor was isolated from a man between 60 and 70 years old who had recovered from COVID-19. The sample was PBMCs or T cells enriched from blood (not recorded which). The chain carries TRBV11-3 and TRBJ2-7, with 10 bases that match TRBD1. CDR3 sequence: CASSLASMRTGGTYEQYF. The CDR3 bases are TGTGCCAGCAGCTTAGCTAGCATGAGGACAGGGGGGACCTACGAGCAGTACTTC.